The rows below give T cell receptor beta chains drawn from one sample of a study of T-cell memory formation after mild COVID-19. TCRdb re-called the 5' RACE reads with MiXCR, one entry per CDR3 protein. The data hold around 80,000 distinct CDR3 sequences, with roughly 13% observed a single time. What was sequenced was PBMCs or a T cell subset sorted from them (not recorded which). All receptors come from an adult woman who had mild COVID-19 (a few samples of this study predate the infection). Cell type and time point are not known. CDR3s include the opening cysteine and the closing phenylalanine or tryptophan. Fields, in order: CDR3 protein, CDR3 DNA, V gene, clone size, D gene, J gene, CDR3 length. The D gene is left open where the match is weak. Some rows mark clone size as missing; the rest say once, few, many or name a class of expanded clone.

CAGEMPRSYNEQFF | TGTGCCGGCGAGATGCCGAGGAGCTACAATGAGCAGTTCTTC | TRBV7-9 | few | . | TRBJ2-1 | 14
CASSLAGPRTDTQYF | TGTGCCAGCAGCTTAGCGGGGCCGCGCACAGATACGCAGTATTTT | TRBV7-9 | . | . | TRBJ2-3 | 15
CASSSGLAGPGGSYEQYF | TGTGCCAGCAGTTCCGGACTAGCGGGACCTGGCGGCTCCTACGAGCAGTACTTC | TRBV6-2/TRBV6-3 | few | TRBD2 | TRBJ2-7 | 18
CAISDSNNMNTEAFF | TGTGCCATCTCAGACAGCAACAACATGAACACTGAAGCTTTCTTT | TRBV5-4 | few | . | TRBJ1-1 | 15
CASTGSSGSRETQYF | TGTGCCAGCACAGGGAGTAGCGGGAGTAGAGAGACCCAGTACTTC | TRBV6-6 | few | TRBD2 | TRBJ2-5 | 15
CASSSKAGDRPHF | TGTGCCAGCAGCTCCAAGGCGGGGGACAGACCTCACTTC | TRBV7-6 | few | . | TRBJ2-7 | 13
CASSLQEDSGNTIYF | TGTGCCAGCAGTTTACAGGAAGACTCTGGAAACACCATATATTTT | TRBV12-3/TRBV12-4 | few | . | TRBJ1-3 | 15
CATTRDNAPDTQYF | TGTGCCACCACCCGGGACAACGCCCCAGATACGCAGTATTTT | TRBV2 | . | . | TRBJ2-3 | 14
CASSFSARAYEQYF | TGTGCCAGCAGTTTTTCGGCCAGAGCCTACGAGCAGTACTTC | TRBV27 | . | . | TRBJ2-7 | 14
CASSLVDSWKLRTDTQYF | TGTGCCAGCAGCTTAGTCGACAGTTGGAAACTGCGCACAGATACGCAGTATTTT | TRBV7-6 | . | . | TRBJ2-3 | 18
CASSLHPMNVRPPAYNEQFF | TGTGCCAGCAGCTTACACCCCATGAACGTTAGGCCCCCAGCCTACAATGAGCAGTTCTTC | TRBV7-9 | few | . | TRBJ2-1 | 20
CASSLAPDQQETQYF | TGTGCCAGCAGCTTGGCCCCGGACCAGCAAGAGACCCAGTACTTC | TRBV5-6 | few | . | TRBJ2-5 | 15
CAWRRGGLYEQYF | TGTGCCTGGCGCCGGGGGGGACTTTACGAGCAGTACTTC | TRBV30 | . | TRBD2 | TRBJ2-7 | 13
CATSRVLAGGTGELFF | TGTGCCACCAGCAGAGTTCTAGCGGGCGGTACCGGGGAGCTGTTTTTT | TRBV15 | few | TRBD2 | TRBJ2-2 | 16
CATEPTGAGGYTF | TGTGCCACCGAGCCAACAGGGGCCGGAGGCTACACCTTC | TRBV2 | . | TRBD1 | TRBJ1-2 | 13
CASSQAALAAEQFF | TGCGCCAGCAGCCAAGCCGCCTTAGCGGCTGAGCAGTTCTTC | TRBV4-1 | few | . | TRBJ2-1 | 14
CASSVSDQYNEQFF | TGTGCCAGCAGCGTTAGCGATCAATACAATGAGCAGTTCTTC | TRBV9 | few | . | TRBJ2-1 | 14
CASSQHQTEGATGELFF | TGCGCCAGCAGCCAACACCAGACGGAGGGAGCAACCGGGGAGCTGTTTTTT | TRBV4-3 | few | . | TRBJ2-2 | 17
CASSQPPDGVGCNEQFF | TGCGCCAGCAGTCAGCCCCCTGACGGGGTGGGCTGCAATGAGCAGTTCTTC | TRBV23-1 | few | . | TRBJ2-1 | 17
CASPSGRAEFTDTQYF | TGTGCCAGCCCTTCGGGGAGAGCGGAATTCACAGATACGCAGTATTTT | TRBV2 | . | . | TRBJ2-3 | 16
CASGDGGFSYEQYF | TGCGCCAGCGGCGATGGTGGCTTTTCCTACGAGCAGTACTTC | TRBV5-1 | . | . | TRBJ2-7 | 14
CASSSSLAGTSTDTQYF | TGTGCCAGCAGCTCCAGTCTCGCCGGAACTAGCACAGATACGCAGTATTTT | TRBV7-9 | . | . | TRBJ2-3 | 17
CASSQEYNPYGYTF | TGCGCCAGCAGCCAAGAGTACAATCCTTATGGCTACACCTTC | TRBV4-3 | few | . | TRBJ1-2 | 14
CAISDPPNEQFF | TGTGCCATCAGCGATCCCCCCAATGAGCAGTTCTTC | TRBV10-3 | few | . | TRBJ2-1 | 12